A selection of T cell receptor beta chains follows, all from one sample in a study of blood T cell repertoires in COVID-19. Clones were sequenced by immunoSEQ multiplex PCR, and TCRdb holds only the in-frame ones, with some missing. The sample includes around 29,000 clones, more than 75% of them seen just once. Sequencing was performed on peripheral blood. These receptors all stem from a human donor in a cohort sampled during active COVID-19. The CDR3 runs from the conserved cysteine through the conserved F or W. Each record gives: clone size, V gene, J gene, D gene, CDR3 protein, CDR3 DNA. A D gene is named only where the DNA matches it firmly. Clone size appears in some rows only: once, few, many, or a class for an expanded clone.

clone size: .; V gene: TRBV13; J gene: TRBJ1-2; D gene: .; CDR3 protein: CASSSGRGVGGYTF; CDR3 DNA: TGTGCCAGCAGCTCCGGACGGGGGGTGGGGGGCTACACCTTC
clone size: .; V gene: TRBV9; J gene: TRBJ2-5; D gene: TRBD2; CDR3 protein: CASSGGTSGVQETQYF; CDR3 DNA: TGTGCCAGCAGCGGTGGGACTAGCGGGGTCCAAGAGACCCAGTACTTC
clone size: .; V gene: TRBV7-8; J gene: TRBJ1-1; D gene: .; CDR3 protein: CASSLSGLNTEAFF; CDR3 DNA: TGTGCCAGCAGCTTATCAGGGTTGAACACTGAAGCTTTCTTT
clone size: .; V gene: TRBV13; J gene: TRBJ1-1; D gene: TRBD1; CDR3 protein: CAGSFPGGGTEAFF; CDR3 DNA: TGTGCCGGCAGCTTCCCAGGGGGCGGCACTGAAGCTTTCTTT
clone size: .; V gene: TRBV5-6; J gene: TRBJ2-1; D gene: TRBD1; CDR3 protein: CASTPTQQGYNEQFF; CDR3 DNA: TGTGCCAGCACCCCAACCCAACAGGGGTACAATGAGCAGTTCTTC
clone size: .; V gene: TRBV13; J gene: TRBJ2-1; D gene: .; CDR3 protein: CASSLASRSREQFF; CDR3 DNA: TGTGCCAGCAGCTTAGCTTCTAGATCACGTGAGCAGTTCTTC
clone size: .; V gene: TRBV10-3; J gene: TRBJ2-7; D gene: .; CDR3 protein: CAISESGRGVPYEQYF; CDR3 DNA: TGTGCCATCAGTGAGTCTGGGCGGGGTGTCCCCTACGAGCAGTACTTC
clone size: .; V gene: TRBV5-4; J gene: TRBJ2-7; D gene: TRBD2; CDR3 protein: CASSSGTSGGPGYEQYF; CDR3 DNA: TGTGCCAGCAGCTCCGGGACTAGCGGGGGGCCCGGGTACGAGCAGTACTTC
clone size: .; V gene: TRBV28; J gene: TRBJ2-5; D gene: .; CDR3 protein: CASSNLEGEETQYF; CDR3 DNA: TGTGCCAGCAGTAATCTCGAGGGCGAGGAGACCCAGTACTTC
clone size: .; V gene: TRBV24-1; J gene: TRBJ1-6; D gene: .; CDR3 protein: CARPFDNLDSPLHF; CDR3 DNA: TGTGCCAGACCCTTCGACAACTTAGATTCACCCCTCCACTTT
clone size: .; V gene: TRBV6-5; J gene: TRBJ2-7; D gene: TRBD1; CDR3 protein: CASSYRGRVYEQYF; CDR3 DNA: TGTGCCAGCAGTTACAGGGGGCGCGTGTACGAGCAGTACTTC
clone size: .; V gene: TRBV14; J gene: TRBJ2-1; D gene: TRBD2; CDR3 protein: CASSPYTGGPGNEQFF; CDR3 DNA: TGTGCCAGCAGTCCCTACACGGGGGGGCCTGGCAATGAGCAGTTCTTC
clone size: .; V gene: TRBV10-3; J gene: TRBJ2-1; D gene: .; CDR3 protein: CAISESSGEGPYNEQFF; CDR3 DNA: TGTGCCATCAGTGAGTCGTCAGGGGAGGGCCCCTACAATGAGCAGTTCTTC
clone size: few; V gene: TRBV19; J gene: TRBJ2-7; D gene: TRBD2; CDR3 protein: CASTPSSGGAYEQYF; CDR3 DNA: TGTGCCAGTACCCCGTCTAGCGGGGGGGCATACGAGCAGTACTTC
clone size: .; V gene: TRBV9; J gene: TRBJ2-3; D gene: TRBD1; CDR3 protein: CASSPGTGRTDTQYF; CDR3 DNA: TGTGCCAGCAGTCCTGGGACAGGGCGTACAGATACGCAGTATTTT
clone size: .; V gene: TRBV6-2/TRBV6-3; J gene: TRBJ1-1; D gene: .; CDR3 protein: CASSYGRGMGPTEAFF; CDR3 DNA: TGTGCCAGCAGTTACGGGAGGGGGATGGGCCCCACTGAAGCTTTCTTT
clone size: .; V gene: TRBV2; J gene: TRBJ1-6; D gene: TRBD1; CDR3 protein: CASRDRGRNSPLHF; CDR3 DNA: TGTGCCAGCAGGGACAGGGGGCGTAATTCACCCCTCCACTTT
clone size: .; V gene: TRBV29-1; J gene: TRBJ1-1; D gene: .; CDR3 protein: CSAGHNTEAFF; CDR3 DNA: TGCAGCGCGGGACACAACACTGAAGCTTTCTTT
clone size: .; V gene: TRBV28; J gene: TRBJ2-4; D gene: TRBD2; CDR3 protein: CASSFHANWGLLAGDIAKNIQYF; CDR3 DNA: TGTGCCAGCAGTTTCCATGCGAACTGGGGCCTACTAGCGGGGGATATAGCCAAAAACATTCAGTACTTC
clone size: few; V gene: TRBV4-1; J gene: TRBJ1-5; D gene: TRBD1; CDR3 protein: CASSQQPQGDQPQHF; CDR3 DNA: TGCGCCAGCAGCCAACAGCCACAGGGGGATCAGCCCCAGCATTTT
clone size: .; V gene: TRBV6-2/TRBV6-3; J gene: TRBJ2-7; D gene: .; CDR3 protein: CASSYHGNRGEQYF; CDR3 DNA: TGTGCCAGCAGTTACCATGGGAATCGGGGGGAGCAGTACTTC
clone size: .; V gene: TRBV7-9; J gene: TRBJ2-3; D gene: TRBD2; CDR3 protein: CASSGRGGPTPSTDTQYF; CDR3 DNA: TGTGCCAGCAGCGGACGCGGGGGACCGACTCCTAGCACAGATACGCAGTATTTT
clone size: .; V gene: TRBV11-2; J gene: TRBJ2-5; D gene: TRBD2; CDR3 protein: CASSSTLGTSGGTRETQYF; CDR3 DNA: TGTGCCAGCAGCTCTACCCTTGGGACTAGCGGGGGGACAAGGGAGACCCAGTACTTC
clone size: .; V gene: TRBV4-1; J gene: TRBJ1-2; D gene: .; CDR3 protein: CASSPGQSNYGYTF; CDR3 DNA: TGCGCCAGCTCCCCCGGACAGTCTAACTATGGCTACACCTTC
clone size: .; V gene: TRBV9; J gene: TRBJ1-2; D gene: TRBD1; CDR3 protein: CASSAAQTGPYGYTF; CDR3 DNA: TGTGCCAGCAGCGCCGCCCAGACAGGGCCCTATGGCTACACCTTC
clone size: .; V gene: TRBV5-4; J gene: TRBJ1-2; D gene: .; CDR3 protein: CASSTRGGYGYTF; CDR3 DNA: TGTGCCAGCAGCACCAGGGGTGGGTATGGCTACACCTTC
clone size: once; V gene: TRBV7-3; J gene: TRBJ1-6; D gene: TRBD1; CDR3 protein: CASSPGQGTNSPLHF; CDR3 DNA: TGTGCCAGCAGCCCGGGACAGGGCACGAATTCACCCCTCCACTTT
clone size: .; V gene: TRBV6-4; J gene: TRBJ2-1; D gene: TRBD2; CDR3 protein: CASSDERGSSYNEQFF; CDR3 DNA: TGTGCCAGCAGTGACGAGCGGGGGAGCTCCTACAATGAGCAGTTCTTC
clone size: .; V gene: TRBV4-3; J gene: TRBJ2-7; D gene: .; CDR3 protein: CASSQGDRSHTTSYEQYF; CDR3 DNA: TGCGCCAGCAGCCAAGGCGACCGTAGCCACACTACCTCCTACGAGCAGTACTTC
clone size: once; V gene: TRBV5-5; J gene: TRBJ1-1; D gene: .; CDR3 protein: CASSLGLDRLNTEAFF; CDR3 DNA: TGTGCCAGCAGCTTGGGGCTCGACAGACTGAACACTGAAGCTTTCTTT
clone size: .; V gene: TRBV11-2; J gene: TRBJ2-2; D gene: TRBD1; CDR3 protein: CASSLTGSTGELFF; CDR3 DNA: TGTGCCAGCAGCTTGACAGGGTCCACCGGGGAGCTGTTTTTT
clone size: .; V gene: TRBV27; J gene: TRBJ1-5; D gene: .; CDR3 protein: CASSFYGYSNQPQHF; CDR3 DNA: TGTGCCAGCAGTTTCTACGGTTATAGCAATCAGCCCCAGCATTTT